This T cell receptor beta chain emerged from a study of blood T cell repertoires in COVID-19. Study-wide context: COVID-19 samples from acute and convalescent phases originated in the United States, Italy and Spain. Nucleic acid was either cDNA or gDNA, and it came from T cells, B-cell-depleted T cells, or PBMCs.

Per the original methods: Estimated nucleated cell counts came from reference gene primer amplification. Only in-frame clones appear in the TCRdb table, and some are missing; sequencing was by immunoSEQ multiplex PCR. V and J calls plus clone size are reproduced from that table; the DNA served to infer D and trimming. The repertoire holds about 150,000 clones, with around 82% as singletons. The V segment lost 4 bases and the J segment 7 bases; nucleotides outside the gene matches: 3. The CDR3 is made up of 14 amino acids. CDR1 and CDR2 from the germline V gene are SGHVS and FNYEAQ. Sequencing was performed on peripheral blood. The receptor comes from a human donor with acute or convalescent COVID-19. The donor label of this sample is uncertain. V is TRBV7-6 and J is TRBJ1-6; 8 bases match TRBD1. The CDR3 DNA follows: TGTGCCAGCAGCTCCACAGGGGGGAATTCACCCCTCCACTTT. It encodes CASSSTGGNSPLHF.